This is a list of T cell receptor beta chains from one sample in a study of CD8 T cells in ankylosing spondylitis. TCRdb used MiXCR to reprocess the 5' RACE reads, holding one entry per CDR3 protein. The sample comprises about 160,000 distinct CDR3 sequences, 18% of which are singletons, and approximately 7.6% rests with the top ten. Sequencing was carried out using blood, either unsorted or a sorted T cell fraction (not recorded which). The receptor source for this set is a male donor with ankylosing spondylitis or in good health (not recorded which). Both conserved end residues are part of each CDR3. Each record gives: D gene, J gene, V gene, clone size, CDR3 protein, CDR3 DNA. A D gene is named only where the DNA matches it firmly. Rows give clone size only sometimes, using once, few, many, or a class for an expanded clone.

- | TRBJ1-5 | TRBV12-3/TRBV12-4 | - | CASSLRSGINQPQHF | TGTGCCAGCAGTCTCCGATCGGGGATCAATCAGCCCCAGCATTTT
TRBD1 | TRBJ1-2 | TRBV5-1 | few | CASSTTGDYGYTF | TGCGCCAGCAGCACGACAGGGGATTATGGCTACACCTTC
TRBD2 | TRBJ2-1 | TRBV10-3 | - | CAISESGGRSYNEQFF | TGTGCCATCAGTGAGTCTGGCGGGAGATCCTACAATGAGCAGTTCTTC
- | TRBJ2-3 | TRBV20-1 | - | CSARDSRTDTQYF | TGCAGTGCTAGAGATTCCCGCACAGATACGCAGTATTTT
- | TRBJ2-7 | TRBV29-1 | many | CSVEKGAGGTYEQYF | TGCAGCGTTGAAAAGGGGGCAGGGGGGACCTACGAGCAGTACTTC
- | TRBJ1-4 | TRBV2 | few | CASSGRTTNEKLFF | TGTGCCAGCAGTGGGAGAACAACTAATGAAAAACTGTTTTTT
- | TRBJ2-1 | TRBV12-3/TRBV12-4 | - | CASSLTLWNEQFF | TGTGCCAGCAGTTTAACTTTATGGAATGAGCAGTTCTTC
- | TRBJ2-3 | TRBV18 | many | CASSPQRSTDTQYF | TGTGCCAGCTCACCTCAGCGGAGCACAGATACGCAGTATTTT
- | TRBJ2-7 | TRBV21-1 | few | CASSRFGEQYF | TGTGCCAGCAGCAGATTCGGCGAGCAGTACTTC
- | TRBJ1-2 | TRBV11-2 | few | CASSPLPRAYGYTF | TGTGCCAGCAGCCCACTTCCGAGGGCCTATGGCTACACCTTC
TRBD1 | TRBJ1-5 | TRBV7-2 | - | CASSVQGNSNQPQHF | TGTGCCAGCAGCGTACAGGGGAATAGCAATCAGCCCCAGCATTTT
- | TRBJ1-5 | TRBV20-1 | many | CSAREGVSNQPQHF | TGCAGTGCTCGAGAAGGGGTTAGCAATCAGCCCCAGCATTTT
- | TRBJ1-5 | TRBV6-1 | - | CASRTGGSSNQPQHF | TGTGCCAGCAGAACGGGGGGCTCGAGCAATCAGCCCCAGCATTTT
TRBD2 | TRBJ2-2 | TRBV7-3 | - | CASSLSGTNTGELFF | TGTGCCAGCAGCCTTAGCGGGACGAACACCGGGGAGCTGTTTTTT
- | TRBJ2-3 | TRBV5-1 | many | CASSLYQGTDTQYF | TGCGCCAGCAGCTTGTACCAGGGAACAGATACGCAGTATTTT
TRBD2 | TRBJ2-5 | TRBV5-1 | few | CASSPGPNAGGASRTQYF | TGCGCCAGCAGCCCGGGACCAAACGCGGGAGGGGCCTCGCGGACCCAGTACTTC
- | TRBJ2-1 | TRBV20-1 | many | CSAPLRMAYNEQFF | TGCAGTGCGCCTCTGAGGATGGCCTACAATGAGCAGTTCTTC
TRBD2 | TRBJ2-7 | TRBV29-1 | few | CSVLLAGGFYEQYF | TGCAGCGTCCTTCTAGCGGGAGGGTTCTACGAGCAGTACTTC
TRBD2 | TRBJ2-1 | TRBV20-1 | many | CSATTGAGGLNEQFF | TGCAGTGCAACCACGGGGGCGGGGGGGCTCAATGAGCAGTTCTTC
- | TRBJ2-2 | TRBV5-1 | - | CASSLPPSNTGELFF | TGCGCCAGCAGCTTGCCGCCCTCGAACACCGGGGAGCTGTTTTTT
- | TRBJ2-7 | TRBV5-1 | many | CASKSDSYEQYF | TGCGCCAGCAAATCAGACAGCTACGAGCAGTACTTC
- | TRBJ2-3 | TRBV14 | many | CASSPYLLDTQYF | TGTGCCAGCAGCCCATACTTGCTAGATACGCAGTATTTT
TRBD2 | TRBJ2-3 | TRBV28 | few | CASSLGGLAGGSTQYF | TGTGCCAGCAGTCTGGGTGGACTAGCGGGAGGAAGTACGCAGTATTTT
TRBD1 | TRBJ2-2 | TRBV10-3 | - | CAISPGTAYGELFF | TGTGCCATCAGTCCCGGGACAGCATACGGGGAGCTGTTTTTT
- | TRBJ2-4 | TRBV5-1 | many | CASSLGPRIAKNIQYF | TGCGCCAGCAGCTTGGGGCCAAGAATAGCCAAAAACATTCAGTACTTC
TRBD1 | TRBJ2-7 | TRBV28 | - | CATWDSSYEQYF | TGTGCCACCTGGGACAGCTCCTACGAGCAGTACTTC
- | TRBJ2-7 | TRBV11-2 | few | CASSLDSAEQYF | TGTGCCAGCAGCTTAGATTCGGCCGAGCAGTACTTC
- | TRBJ1-4 | TRBV20-1 | many | CSARAAESATNEKLFF | TGCAGTGCTAGGGCGGCTGAGTCTGCAACTAATGAAAAACTGTTTTTT
- | TRBJ1-1 | TRBV10-3 | many | CAIRGGEGPVMNTEAFF | TGTGCCATCAGGGGGGGGGAGGGGCCCGTGATGAACACTGAAGCTTTCTTT
TRBD2 | TRBJ2-1 | TRBV5-1 | many | CASSRTSGSSPYNEQFF | TGCGCCAGCAGCCGGACTAGCGGGAGTTCCCCCTACAATGAGCAGTTCTTC
- | TRBJ2-7 | TRBV9 | many | CASSVGLLHLEQYF | TGTGCCAGCAGCGTAGGGTTGCTCCACCTCGAGCAGTACTTC
- | TRBJ2-2 | TRBV5-1 | - | CASSLNGLNTGELFF | TGCGCCAGCAGCTTAAACGGCCTGAACACCGGGGAGCTGTTTTTT
TRBD2 | TRBJ2-5 | TRBV12-3/TRBV12-4 | - | CASSLGGLAGGPSETQYF | TGTGCCAGCAGTTTAGGGGGACTAGCGGGAGGGCCGTCAGAGACCCAGTACTTC
TRBD1 | TRBJ1-1 | TRBV5-1 | many | CASSFGDRGGNTEAFF | TGCGCCAGCAGCTTCGGCGACAGGGGTGGGAACACTGAAGCTTTCTTT
- | TRBJ2-2 | TRBV18 | few | CASSPWTETGELFF | TGTGCCAGCTCACCCTGGACGGAGACCGGGGAGCTGTTTTTT
- | TRBJ2-3 | TRBV6-5 | many | CASVAGHRTDTQYF | TGTGCCAGCGTTGCGGGACATCGCACAGATACGCAGTATTTT
- | TRBJ1-1 | TRBV5-1 | - | CASSPDQPGAIDTEAFF | TGCGCCAGCAGCCCCGACCAGCCGGGGGCTATAGACACTGAAGCTTTCTTT
TRBD1 | TRBJ1-4 | TRBV29-1 | many | CSAHRGAPNEKLFF | TGCAGCGCCCACAGGGGCGCGCCTAATGAAAAACTGTTTTTT
TRBD1 | TRBJ1-2 | TRBV27 | many | CASSRGDRYGYTF | TGTGCCAGCAGCCGGGGGGACAGATATGGCTACACCTTC
TRBD2 | TRBJ2-7 | TRBV29-1 | many | CSVVPRLAVSYEQYF | TGCAGCGTTGTCCCGCGACTAGCGGTTTCCTACGAGCAGTACTTC
- | TRBJ2-7 | TRBV27 | many | CASRRWMGEQYF | TGTGCCAGCAGGCGGTGGATGGGCGAGCAGTACTTC
TRBD1 | TRBJ1-2 | TRBV2 | many | CASTAGTAYGYTF | TGTGCCAGCACCGCCGGGACAGCCTATGGCTACACCTTC
TRBD1 | TRBJ1-4 | TRBV20-1 | - | CSATTGGATATNEKLFF | TGCAGTGCCACGACAGGGGGCGCGACCGCAACTAATGAAAAACTGTTTTTT
- | TRBJ2-5 | TRBV29-1 | - | CSVVGGLETQYF | TGCAGCGTTGTTGGGGGGCTAGAGACCCAGTACTTC
- | TRBJ2-1 | TRBV7-2 | many | CASSLSLAIADSYNEQFF | TGTGCCAGCAGCTTGTCTTTGGCCATAGCGGACTCCTACAATGAGCAGTTCTTC
TRBD1 | TRBJ2-1 | TRBV6-6 | - | CASTGQGSNEQFF | TGTGCCAGCACGGGACAGGGTAGCAATGAGCAGTTCTTC
TRBD2 | TRBJ2-7 | TRBV29-1 | many | CSVVPGLAGGGGYEQYF | TGCAGCGTTGTACCGGGACTAGCGGGAGGGGGCGGCTACGAGCAGTACTTC
- | TRBJ1-2 | TRBV19 | few | CASSDGRSYGYTF | TGTGCCAGTTCCGACGGACGCAGCTATGGCTACACCTTC
- | TRBJ1-1 | TRBV5-1 | few | CASSLAGMGTEAFF | TGCGCCAGCAGCTTGGCAGGGATGGGCACTGAAGCTTTCTTT
- | TRBJ2-3 | TRBV7-9 | many | CASSLDLGETDTQYF | TGTGCCAGCAGCTTAGACCTGGGGGAGACAGATACGCAGTATTTT
TRBD2 | TRBJ2-3 | TRBV28 | many | CASSFPAGGTDTQYF | TGTGCCAGCAGTTTCCCAGCGGGAGGGACAGATACGCAGTATTTT